One sample yielded the 24 T cell receptor beta chains listed below, sequenced in a study of T cells in Graves' hyperthyroidism and ophthalmopathy. The TCR beta CDR3 regions underwent amplification using RNA transcripts as the source. TCR CDR3 underwent first-round RT-PCR with the HTBI primer set. TCRdb redid the calling of the multiplex PCR reads with MiXCR, one entry per CDR3 protein. The table has 650,000 to 800,000 distinct CDR3 sequences, 45% seen once. Sequenced material: peripheral blood or thyroid tissue (not recorded which). These receptors all come from an adult man with Graves' disease, either hyperthyroidism or ophthalmopathy (not recorded which).

This clonotype was seen more than once but under ten times. V is TRBV7-8 and J is TRBJ1-4; D might be TRBD1 (5 bases). This CDR3 is 15 amino acids long. Germline V gene sequence: CDR1 SGHVS, CDR2 FQNEAQ. The V end lost 11 bases, the J end lost 7 bases, and 23 bases lay between the germline ends. CDR3 sequence: CAWSPPDSISEKLFF. The CDR3 DNA sequence: TGTGCCTGGAGTCCACCCGACAGCATCTCTGAAAAACTGTTTTTT.

As DNA, the CDR3 is TGTGCCACCAGTGAGGGACCGGACTATGGCTACACCTTC. Translation gives CATSEGPDYGYTF. The chain joins TRBV24-1 to TRBJ1-2; D possibly corresponds to TRBD1 (5 bases). Trimming removed 4 bases at V and 3 bases at J, with 8 bases between. CDR1 is KGHDR, CDR2 SFDVKD, per germline. The CDR3 has 13 residues.

This clonotype was recorded at least ten times. The genes are TRBV10-1 and TRBJ1-4; D is ambiguous. V lost 0 bases and J lost 7, with 6 bases in between. CDR1 and CDR2 (germline): WNHNN, SYGVQD (reference sequence). CDR3 length: 13 amino acids. The CDR3 loop reads CASSESFGEKLFF. CDR3 in DNA: TGCGCCAGCAGTGAGTCTTTCGGTGAAAAACTGTTTTTT.

This clonotype appeared many times. The J gene is TRBJ1-1, the V gene TRBV7-9; D unclear. This CDR3 is built from 12 residues. V was shortened by 1 base and J by 9 bases, with 9 bases between the two germline ends. From germline, CDR1 is SEHNR and CDR2 FQNEAQ (reference sequence). The CDR3 nucleotides read TGTGCCAGCAGCTTAGACCAGAGGCAAGCTTTCTTT. It codes for CASSLDQRQAFF.

The chain joins TRBV7-9 to TRBJ1-4; TRBD1 matches 7 bases. V shed 4 bases, J shed 5 bases, and the junction held 7 bases outside the gene matches. The CDR3 consists of 15 residues. Germline V lookup: CDR1 SEHNR, CDR2 FQNEAQ (reference sequence). The CDR3 sequence is CASSSAGQSNEKLFF. The CDR3 region has the DNA TGTGCCAGCAGCTCGGCGGGACAGAGCAATGAAAAACTGTTTTTT.

This clonotype occurred a few times. The V gene is TRBV20-1, the J gene TRBJ1-1; 7 bases map to TRBD1. The V gene's germline CDR1 is DFQATT and CDR2 SNEGSKA (reference sequence). Trimming cost V 1 base and J 3 bases; bases outside gene matches: 8. The CDR3 runs 15 residues. The CDR3 nucleotides are TGCAGTGCTAGAGTTGCGACAGGGTTGGACACTGAAGCTTTCTTT. This codes for CSARVATGLDTEAFF.

For this clonotype: It may be a read error: a sequence one base away is much more abundant. The J gene is TRBJ1-6, the V gene TRBV25-1, with 7 bases aligning to TRBD1. V trimming: 6 bases; J trimming: 6 bases; junction bases outside the gene matches: 8. The CDR3 contains 15 residues. Looked up from germline, CDR1 is MGHDK and CDR2 is SYGVNS. CDR3 region: CASSLGTVSNSPLHF. Written as DNA, the CDR3 is TGTGCCAGCAGCTTAGGGACAGTGAGTAATTCACCCCTCCACTTT.

The CDR3: CSARVTGGRNEQYF. In nucleotides, the CDR3 is TGCAGTGCTAGAGTAACAGGGGGTCGGAACGAGCAGTACTTC. The chain recombines TRBV20-1 with TRBJ2-7, with 8 positions matching TRBD1. Germline loops: CDR1 DFQATT, CDR2 SNEGSKA (reference sequence). This CDR3 comprises 14 residues. J lost 5 bases, V lost 1 base, and 7 bases had no gene match.

Notes on this clonotype: A much larger clone differs from this one at a single base, so this may be a read error. The chain carries TRBV7-9 and TRBJ2-6; perhaps TRBD1 as D (6 bases). The V end lost 8 bases, the J end lost 0 bases, and 11 bases lay between the germline ends. Germline V gene data show CDR1 as SEHNR and CDR2 as FQNEAQ (reference sequence). The CDR3 loop spans 15 amino acids. Written as DNA, the CDR3 is TGTGCCAGCGGGGGCCAGATCTCTGGGGCCAACGTCCTGACTTTC. Amino acids: CASGGQISGANVLTF.

The sample holds a few counts of this clonotype. The V call is TRBV7-2, the J call TRBJ1-5, with 11 bases that match TRBD1. The CDR3 spans 16 residues. Trimming cost V 5 bases and J 3 bases; bases outside gene matches: 6. In germline, CDR1 is SGHTA, CDR2 FQGNSA. The CDR3 reads CASSPRDRGYNQPQHF. DNA for the CDR3: TGTGCCAGCAGCCCCCGGGACAGGGGGTACAATCAGCCCCAGCATTTT.

This clonotype has a count of ten or more. The chain carries TRBV7-8 and TRBJ1-6; D gene unclear. The CDR3 spans 13 residues. Trimming shortened V by 2 bases and J by 9 bases, and 8 bases separated the two germline ends. The germline CDR1 and CDR2 sequences are SGHVS and FQNEAQ. The DNA for the CDR3 is TGTGCCAGCAGCTTACCACAGAGTTCACCCCTCCACTTT. This codes for CASSLPQSSPLHF.

This clonotype has only a few counts. The CDR3 DNA follows: TGTGCCAGTAGTATTTTGACAGGCTGGGGCTACACCTTC. Translation: CASSILTGWGYTF. This chain links TRBV19 with TRBJ1-2; D perhaps matches TRBD1 (6 bases). Germline CDR1 reads LNHDA; CDR2 reads SQIVND (reference sequence). V lost 3 bases and J lost 8, with 13 bases in between. The CDR3 extends over 13 amino acids.

This chain connects TRBV5-4 to TRBJ1-2; D unresolved. The CDR3 runs to 13 residues. Trimming stripped 7 bases from V and 2 bases from J, with 12 bases between. CDR1 and CDR2 from the germline V gene are SGHNT and YYREEE (reference sequence). The CDR3 DNA reads TGTGCCAGCTTAGGTGACGGAAACTATGGCTACACCTTC. Encoded protein: CASLGDGNYGYTF.

This clonotype was recorded at least ten times. The chain joins TRBV2 to TRBJ2-7; TRBD1 matches at 7 bases. Germline V CDR1 and CDR2: SNHLY, FYNNEI. With V trimmed by 4 bases and J by 3 bases, 6 bases remained unmatched. The CDR3 runs to 14 residues. The CDR3 region is CASSAGQISYEQYF. DNA for the CDR3: TGTGCCAGCAGTGCGGGACAGATTAGCTACGAGCAGTACTTC.

This clonotype has only a few counts. V is TRBV19 and J is TRBJ2-2, with 8 positions matching TRBD2. The CDR3 is 16 residues long. V was clipped by 3 bases and J by 1 base; unmatched bases: 4. The germline V gene has CDR1 LNHDA and CDR2 SQIVND (reference sequence). The CDR3 here is CASSIRLAGNTGELFF. Written as DNA, the CDR3 is TGTGCCAGTAGTATCCGCCTAGCGGGGAACACCGGGGAGCTGTTTTTT.

This clonotype turned up a few times. The CDR3 sequence: CASSPDGQGGSGYTF. CDR3 nucleotides: TGTGCCAGTAGTCCGGACGGACAGGGGGGGTCTGGCTACACCTTC. The chain recombines TRBV19 with TRBJ1-2; 10 bases map to TRBD1. V was pared by 5 bases and J by 7 bases, with 10 bases of the junction left unmatched. Germline CDR1 LNHDA, CDR2 SQIVND (reference sequence). This CDR3 is built from 15 residues.

Concerning this clonotype itself: One base away lies a much larger clone, so this may be a sequencing read error. The genes are TRBV7-2 and TRBJ2-7; D ambiguous. This CDR3 contains 12 residues. CDR1 and CDR2 from the germline V gene are SGHTA and FQGNSA. This CDR3 reads CASSSYSYERYF. The CDR3 coding sequence is TGTGCCAGCAGCTCCTACAGCTACGAGCGGTACTTC. The whole variable domain, filled in from reference TRBV7-2 and TRBJ2-7, reads GAGVSQSPSNKVTEKGKDVELRCDPISGHTALYWYRQSLGQGLEFLIYFQGNSAPDKSGLPSDRFSAERTGGSVSTLTIQRTQQEDSAVYLCASSSYSYERYFGPGTRLTVT.

About this clonotype itself: A much larger clone lies one base from this, so it may be a read error. J is TRBJ2-7 and V is TRBV20-1; D call uncertain. The germline V gene encodes CDR1 DFQATT and CDR2 SNEGSKA (reference sequence). The CDR3 spans 13 residues. The CDR3 bases are TGCAGTGCTAGAGTTGGTAGATCCTACGAGCAGTGCTTC. This encodes CSARVGRSYEQCF.

This clonotype was counted only a few times. The CDR3 DNA sequence: TGTGCCAGCAGTCCGATGGACGTAGATTATGGCTACACCTTC. It yields the protein CASSPMDVDYGYTF. The chain uses TRBV12-3 or TRBV12-4 and TRBJ1-2; D remains unclear. The CDR3 spans 14 residues. V was shortened by 5 bases and J by 5 bases, with 15 bases between the two germline ends.

The sample holds a few counts of this clonotype. The chain links TRBV5-6 to TRBJ2-5; either TRBD1 or TRBD2 may supply D (6 bases each). Germline CDR1 reads SGHDT; CDR2 reads YYEEEE. CDR3 length: 16 amino acids. V was pared by 2 bases and J by 5 bases, with 19 bases between. The CDR3: CASSLPHGGARETQYF. In nucleotides, the CDR3 is TGTGCCAGCAGCTTACCTCACGGGGGCGCGAGGGAGACCCAGTACTTC.

There are many counts of this clonotype. The rearrangement links TRBV29-1 to TRBJ2-7; 7 bases map to TRBD2. This CDR3 spans 14 amino acids. Trimming at V came to 3 bases and at J to 9 bases, leaving 14 bases not matched to a gene. CDR1 is SQVTM, CDR2 ANQGSEA, per germline. The CDR3 nucleotides read TGCAGCGTTGACGAGCGGGATATGGGTCTGGGGCAGTACTTC. Its protein product is CSVDERDMGLGQYF.

This rearrangement joins TRBV10-3 to TRBJ2-5; 8 bases match TRBD2. Germline assignment: CDR1 ENHRY and CDR2 SYGVKD. The CDR3 length is 15 residues. J lost 5 bases, V lost 8 bases, and 13 bases had no gene match. The CDR3 DNA reads as TGTGCCATCGGACGTGGAAGCGGGGGTCAGGAGACCCAGTACTTC. Protein sequence: CAIGRGSGGQETQYF.

At least ten counts were recorded for this clonotype. This sequence joins TRBV5-1 and TRBJ2-7; unclear D gene. CDR3 length: 13 amino acids. The germline CDR1 and CDR2 sequences are SGHRS and YFSETQ. The V end was cut by 0 bases, the J end by 3 bases, with 7 bases between. The chain's CDR3 is CASSLAWGYEQYF. CDR3 DNA sequence: TGCGCCAGCAGCTTGGCCTGGGGCTACGAGCAGTACTTC.

The chain links TRBV7-2 to TRBJ1-4, with a possible D match to TRBD1 (5 bases). V lost 6 bases, J lost 13 bases, and 21 bases lay in between. The germline CDR1 and CDR2 sequences are SGHTA and FQGNSA. The CDR3 extends over 14 amino acids. The CDR3 spells CASREPNPGDRLFF. CDR3 coding DNA: TGTGCCAGCAGGGAGCCCAATCCAGGAGACAGACTGTTTTTT.